A single sample is the source of the 28 T cell receptor beta chains below, sequenced in a study of T cell changes during pregnancy in multiple sclerosis. Libraries were prepared by immunoSEQ multiplex PCR; TCRdb keeps only in-frame clonotypes and omits some of them. The data show 38,000 or so clones, approximately 94% seen once. Sequencing used CD4+ T cells from peripheral blood mononuclear cells, obtained in the second trimester of pregnancy. These receptors all come from a female donor with multiple sclerosis, enrolled in a pregnancy study.

This clone was detected only once. The chain is built from TRBV2 and TRBJ2-1; 12 bases agree with TRBD2. This CDR3 contains 18 residues. Germline CDR1 is SNHLY and CDR2 is FYNNEI. With V trimmed by 3 bases and J by 2 bases, 8 bases remained unmatched. The CDR3: CASSERLAGVRTYNEQFF. The CDR3 DNA reads TGTGCCAGCAGTGAGAGACTAGCGGGAGTTCGGACCTACAATGAGCAGTTCTTC.

The V gene is TRBV7-9, the J gene TRBJ2-7, with a weak D call TRBD1 (5 bases). There are 14 residues in the CDR3. Trimming removed 5 bases at V and 2 bases at J, with 13 bases between. From germline, CDR1 is SEHNR and CDR2 FQNEAQ (reference sequence). CDR3 nucleotides: TGTGCCAGCAGCACAACAGGTCTTGCCTACGAGCAGTACTTC. The encoded protein is CASSTTGLAYEQYF.

This clone occurred once. The J gene is TRBJ2-7, the V gene TRBV12-2; the listed D gene, TRBD2, was not tested against the DNA. TRBV12-2 is recorded as a pseudogene. The CDR3 runs 22 residues. The CDR3 bases are TGTGCAAGTCGCTTAGCCCAAATGATATCCGGGACTAGCGGGAGATTCGTCCACGAGCAGTACTTC. As protein: CASRLAQMISGTSGRFVHEQYF.

The sample holds one count of this clone. The chain uses TRBV27 and TRBJ1-2, with 9 bases matching TRBD1. Trimming took 0 bases from V and 11 from J; bases not matched to a gene: 7. Germline V lookup: CDR1 MNHEY, CDR2 SMNVEV (reference sequence). The length of the CDR3 is 14 residues. CDR3: CASSLSARDREYTF. As DNA, the CDR3 is TGTGCCAGCAGTTTATCGGCCCGGGACAGGGAATACACCTTC.

This clone was observed once. This chain connects TRBV1 to TRBJ2-5; the tabulated D call, TRBD1, remains unverified against the DNA. TRBV1 is flagged as a pseudogene. This CDR3 spans 18 amino acids. The CDR3 here is CTSSQVLHRHVIQETQYF. The CDR3 bases are TGCACCAGCAGCCAAGTTCTCCATAGACACGTAATACAAGAGACCCAGTACTTC.

The V and J genes are TRBV7-2 and TRBJ1-2, with 7 bases lining up with TRBD1. This CDR3 contains 15 residues. Losses at the gene ends were 0 bases for V and 7 bases for J; bases not matched to a gene: 8. Germline CDR1 is SGHTA and CDR2 is FQGNSA. DNA for the CDR3: TGTGCCAGCAGCTTAGCCTCCCCAGGGGGAAGTGGCTACACCTTC. It encodes CASSLASPGGSGYTF.

V and J are TRBV7-2 and TRBJ2-7, with 10 bases lining up with TRBD2. Per germline, CDR1 SGHTA and CDR2 FQGNSA. J lost 4 bases, V lost 6 bases, and 9 bases had no gene match. The CDR3 spans 15 residues. The CDR3 is CASRQGTSEIYEQYF. CDR3 DNA sequence: TGTGCCAGCAGACAAGGGACTAGCGAAATTTACGAGCAGTACTTC.

The genes are TRBV5-1 and TRBJ2-3; TRBD2 might be the D (6 bases). CDR1 is SGHRS, CDR2 YFSETQ, per germline. The CDR3 contains 13 residues. The ends were cut back, 0 bases at V and 8 bases at J, with 10 bases in the middle. CDR3 loop: CASSLALAGTQYF. The CDR3 DNA reads TGCGCCAGCAGCTTGGCACTAGCCGGTACGCAGTATTTT.

This clone was seen just once. The V gene is TRBV6-6, the J gene TRBJ2-5, with 12 bases matching TRBD2. The CDR3 has 14 residues. Germline CDR1 MNHNY, CDR2 SVGAGI (reference sequence). V was clipped by 10 bases and J by 1 base; unmatched bases: 4. The CDR3: CATGLAGLQETQYF. CDR3 nucleotides: TGTGCCACGGGACTAGCGGGTCTCCAAGAGACCCAGTACTTC.

V and J are TRBV29-1 and TRBJ2-5; TRBD1 is a possible D gene (6 bases). The V end was cut by 3 bases, the J end by 5 bases, with 16 bases between. Germline V lookup: CDR1 SQVTM, CDR2 ANQGSEA. The CDR3 loop spans 14 amino acids. As DNA, the CDR3 is TGCAGCGTTGAGGGGAACAGGGCGGGTGAGACCCAGTACTTC. It is translated as CSVEGNRAGETQYF.

V and J are TRBV5-8 and TRBJ2-1; TRBD2 is a possible D gene (6 bases). CDR1 SGHTS and CDR2 YDEGEE come from the germline V gene. V lost 5 bases to trimming and J lost 0 bases, with 6 bases between them. This CDR3 region has 13 residues. The CDR3 loop is CASRGGSYNEQFF. DNA of the CDR3: TGTGCCAGCAGGGGAGGCTCCTACAATGAGCAGTTCTTC.

The J gene is TRBJ2-2, the V gene TRBV4-2; 10 bases are a match to TRBD2. CDR1 and CDR2 from the germline V gene are LGHNA and YNFKEQ. Germline trimming cut 2 bases from V and 7 bases from J; bases unmatched to any gene: 4. CDR3 length equals 15 residues. CDR3 sequence (DNA): TGTGCCAGCAGCCAAAGCGGGGGGGCCGTCGGGGAGCTGTTTTTT. Amino acids: CASSQSGGAVGELFF.

V gene TRBV7-7 combines with J gene TRBJ2-3, with D tentatively TRBD2 (7 bases). The germline V and J ends were trimmed by 1 base and 2 bases, with 10 bases remaining between them. Germline V gene lookup returns CDR1 SSHAT and CDR2 FNYEAQ (reference sequence). This CDR3 contains 15 residues. CDR3 region: CASSLGGGPTDTQYF. CDR3 nucleotides: TGTGCCAGCAGCTTAGGGGGGGGGCCCACAGATACGCAGTATTTT.

The CDR3 coding sequence is TGTGCCATCAGATGGGACAGGGCGGTCGGGGAGCTGTTTTTT. Its protein is CAIRWDRAVGELFF. The chain joins TRBV10-3 to TRBJ2-2; 9 bases line up with TRBD1. Germline values: CDR1 ENHRY, CDR2 SYGVKD. The CDR3 contains 14 residues. V trimming: 6 bases; J trimming: 7 bases; junction bases outside the gene matches: 6.

The chain carries TRBV19 and TRBJ2-3, with D possibly being TRBD2 (5 bases). CDR1 LNHDA and CDR2 SQIVND come from the germline V gene (reference sequence). Trimming stripped 5 bases from V and 1 base from J, with 16 bases between. This CDR3 contains 16 residues. In DNA, the CDR3 is TGTGCCAGTAGTCCCGCGGAGGCGGTAGGCACAGATACGCAGTATTTT. This codes for CASSPAEAVGTDTQYF.

This chain joins TRBV28 and TRBJ1-1; the match to TRBD1 covers 7 bases. Per the germline V gene, CDR1 is MDHEN and CDR2 is SYDVKM. With V trimmed by 3 bases and J by 3 bases, 13 bases remained unmatched. This CDR3 contains 17 residues. The CDR3 nucleotides are TGTGCCAGCAGTTTGGCTTGGAGGGGGCTTGTGGACACTGAAGCTTTCTTT. This encodes CASSLAWRGLVDTEAFF.

J is TRBJ2-7 and V is TRBV28; 8 bases are a match to TRBD2. Germline V gene sequence: CDR1 MDHEN, CDR2 SYDVKM. CDR3 length: 15 residues. V lost 10 bases and J lost 3; bases outside the gene matches: 14. This CDR3 reads CATLLGGAGGYEQYF. The CDR3 nucleotides read TGTGCCACCTTACTCGGTGGGGCGGGGGGCTACGAGCAGTACTTC. Using reference TRBV28 and TRBJ2-7 for the parts outside the CDR3, the full variable domain is DVKVTQSSRYLVKRTGEKVFLECVQDMDHENMFWYRQDPGLGLRLIYFSYDVKMKEKGDIPEGYSVSREKKERFSLILESASTNQTSMYLCATLLGGAGGYEQYFGPGTRLTVT.

V and J are TRBV6-5 and TRBJ2-2; D unclear. V shed 0 bases and J shed 6 bases, with 5 bases lying between them. Germline V gene data show CDR1 as MNHEY and CDR2 as SVGAGI. This CDR3 has 13 residues. The CDR3 DNA is TGTGCCAGCAGTTACTCGAGGTCCGGGGAGCTGTTTTTT. This encodes CASSYSRSGELFF.

This clone was observed a single time. This chain connects TRBV2 to TRBJ1-3; the D is unclear. The germline gives CDR1 SNHLY, CDR2 FYNNEI. This CDR3 is built from 17 residues. V lost 6 bases, J lost 0 bases, and 18 bases lay in between. The CDR3 DNA reads as TGTGCCAGCAGGCGGAATAGTATGTCAAGCTCTGGAAACACCATATATTTT. Protein: CASRRNSMSSSGNTIYF.

The chain recombines TRBV2 with TRBJ1-2; TRBD1 agrees at 9 bases. Trimming at V came to 5 bases and at J to 0 bases, leaving 4 bases not matched to a gene. The germline V gene has CDR1 SNHLY and CDR2 FYNNEI. The length of the CDR3 is 15 residues. CDR3 sequence (DNA): TGTGCCAGCAGTCAACAGGGGGCCGCTAACTATGGCTACACCTTC. This translates into CASSQQGAANYGYTF.

CDR3 DNA sequence: TGCAGCGTGGGGGGGAGGGTAGCGCAACTCTACGAGCAGTACTTC. It translates to CSVGGRVAQLYEQYF. The chain couples TRBV29-1 to TRBJ2-7; 7 bases map to TRBD2. V was pared by 6 bases and J by 3 bases, with 14 bases of the junction left unmatched. The germline V gene has CDR1 SQVTM and CDR2 ANQGSEA. This CDR3 spans 15 amino acids.

The chain has TRBV19 and TRBJ2-1, with 7 bases identical to TRBD1. The CDR3 is 13 amino acids. CDR1 and CDR2 (germline): LNHDA, SQIVND (reference sequence). The V segment lost 3 bases and the J segment 6 bases; nucleotides outside the gene matches: 2. The CDR3 loop reads CASSMGQPNEQFF. In DNA form, the CDR3 reads TGTGCCAGTAGTATGGGACAGCCCAATGAGCAGTTCTTC.

The chain combines TRBV14 with TRBJ2-4; maybe TRBD2 (6 bases). V dropped 4 bases and J dropped 0 bases, with 16 bases sitting between them. Germline loops: CDR1 SGHDN, CDR2 FVKESK. This CDR3 has 17 residues. The CDR3 spells CASSREWRGLAKNIQYF. The DNA of the CDR3 is TGTGCCAGCAGCCGAGAATGGAGGGGCTTAGCCAAAAACATTCAGTACTTC.

The rearrangement links TRBV5-1 to TRBJ1-1, with D maybe TRBD1 (5 bases). The germline V and J ends were trimmed by 0 bases and 1 base, with 7 bases remaining between them. The CDR3 is 14 residues long. Germline CDR1 and CDR2: SGHRS and YFSETQ. The CDR3: CASSLGTTNTEAFF. The CDR3 nucleotides are TGCGCCAGCAGCTTGGGGACAACGAACACTGAAGCTTTCTTT.

The chain uses TRBV28 and TRBJ2-1, with TRBD2 matching 9 bases. After removal of 5 bases from V and 0 bases from J, the junction contained 5 bases not matched to a gene. Germline CDR1 is MDHEN and CDR2 is SYDVKM. The CDR3 length is 16 residues. In DNA, the CDR3 is TGTGCCAGCAGTCAACTAGCGGGTAGCTCCTACAATGAGCAGTTCTTC. Its protein is CASSQLAGSSYNEQFF.

This clone was observed a single time. J is TRBJ2-3 and V is TRBV15, with 8 bases that match TRBD1. The CDR3 loop spans 15 amino acids. Germline CDR1 is LNHNV and CDR2 is YYDKDF (reference sequence). With V trimmed by 5 bases and J by 5 bases, 9 bases remained unmatched. The chain's CDR3 is CATSPQTGVGDTQYF. Written as DNA, the CDR3 is TGTGCCACCAGCCCTCAGACAGGGGTGGGAGATACGCAGTATTTT. The whole variable domain, filled in from reference TRBV15 and TRBJ2-3, reads DAMVIQNPRYQVTQFGKPVTLSCSQTLNHNVMYWYQQKSSQAPKLLFHYYDKDFNNEADTPDNFQSRRPNTSFCFLDIRSPGLGDTAMYLCATSPQTGVGDTQYFGPGTRLTVL.

This clone was seen once. This chain links TRBV28 with TRBJ2-7, with 11 positions matching TRBD1. The germline V gene encodes CDR1 MDHEN and CDR2 SYDVKM. V lost 6 bases to trimming and J lost 5 bases; unmatched junction nucleotides: 9. The CDR3 has 15 residues. The CDR3 is CASSHGGTGGDEQYF. CDR3 DNA sequence: TGTGCCAGCAGCCACGGAGGGACAGGGGGTGACGAGCAGTACTTC. The full variable domain, in which reference TRBV28 and TRBJ2-7 provide the parts outside the CDR3, is DVKVTQSSRYLVKRTGEKVFLECVQDMDHENMFWYRQDPGLGLRLIYFSYDVKMKEKGDIPEGYSVSREKKERFSLILESASTNQTSMYLCASSHGGTGGDEQYFGPGTRLTVT.

The rearrangement links TRBV4-1 to TRBJ2-1; 9 positions agree with TRBD2. CDR3 length: 17 residues. V lost 4 bases, J lost 0 bases, and 7 bases stayed unmatched. CDR1 and CDR2 from the germline V gene are MGHRA and YSYEKL. In nucleotides, the CDR3 is TGCGCCAGCAGCCTCGGACTAGCGAAGAGCTCCTACAATGAGCAGTTCTTC. Translation: CASSLGLAKSSYNEQFF.